A selection of T cell receptor beta chains follows, all from one sample in a study of T cells in Graves' hyperthyroidism and ophthalmopathy. TCRdb re-called the multiplex PCR reads with MiXCR, one entry per CDR3 protein. The sample has roughly 290,000 distinct CDR3 sequences, about a sixth seen once. Sequences were obtained from blood. These receptors originate from a woman aged 55-75 years with Graves' ophthalmopathy. CDR3s include the opening cysteine and the closing phenylalanine or tryptophan. The D gene is left open where the match is weak. A row's size may be missing; if present it is once, few, many or a size class.

J gene,D gene,clone size,V gene,CDR3 protein,CDR3 DNA
TRBJ1-1,.,.,TRBV19,CASSIRQKGEAFF,TGTGCCAGTAGTATACGGCAGAAGGGTGAAGCTTTCTTT
TRBJ2-7,TRBD1,many,TRBV7-9,CASSLAGTGNFLEQYF,TGTGCCAGCAGCTTAGCGGGGACAGGGAATTTCCTCGAGCAGTACTTC
TRBJ1-2,.,few,TRBV27,CASSLSRVGYGYTF,TGTGCCAGCAGTTTATCTAGGGTGGGCTATGGCTACACCTTC
TRBJ1-1,TRBD1,many,TRBV6-1,CASSFYPGGTEAFF,TGTGCCAGCAGTTTCTACCCAGGGGGCACTGAAGCTTTCTTT
TRBJ2-1,.,few,TRBV27,CASSFETSSYNEQFF,TGTGCCAGCAGTTTCGAAACTAGCTCCTACAATGAGCAGTTCTTC
TRBJ1-2,.,many,TRBV4-3,CASSQTRGIYGYTF,TGCGCCAGCAGCCAAACGAGGGGTATCTATGGCTACACCTTC
TRBJ1-1,TRBD1,few,TRBV20-1,CSASLQGARTEAFF,TGCAGTGCTTCTTTACAGGGGGCGCGGACTGAAGCTTTCTTT
TRBJ2-2,.,.,TRBV4-2,CASSQGNLPNTGELFF,TGTGCCAGCAGCCAAGGTAATTTGCCGAACACCGGGGAGCTGTTTTTT
TRBJ1-2,.,many,TRBV28,CASSPGDRGYGYTF,TGTGCCAGCAGTCCAGGGGATAGGGGCTATGGCTACACCTTC
TRBJ1-5,TRBD1,many,TRBV5-6,CASSPGGGQPQHF,TGTGCCAGCAGCCCAGGGGGAGGCCAGCCCCAGCATTTT
TRBJ2-1,.,few,TRBV4-1,CASSQVAEGYNEQFF,TGCGCCAGCAGCCAAGTCGCGGAGGGTTATAATGAGCAGTTCTTC
TRBJ2-6,.,.,TRBV15,CATSRELGVPSSGANVLTF,TGTGCCACCAGCAGAGAACTAGGGGTCCCCTCGTCTGGGGCCAACGTCCTGACTTTC
TRBJ2-2,.,.,TRBV4-3,CASSQDLMNTGELFF,TGCGCCAGCAGCCAAGATTTGATGAACACCGGGGAGCTGTTTTTT
TRBJ2-1,TRBD2,many,TRBV6-2/TRBV6-3,CASSPPSGSTYNEQFF,TGTGCCAGCAGCCCCCCTAGCGGGAGTACCTACAATGAGCAGTTCTTC
TRBJ2-2,.,.,TRBV6-2/TRBV6-3,CASSYGQGIAGELFF,TGTGCCAGCAGTTATGGGCAGGGCATAGCCGGGGAGCTGTTTTTT
TRBJ2-7,.,many,TRBV2,CASSEQGQSYEQYF,TGTGCCAGCAGTGAACAGGGCCAATCCTACGAGCAGTACTTC
TRBJ2-3,TRBD1,.,TRBV2,CASRGQTDTQYF,TGTGCCAGCAGGGGACAGACAGATACGCAGTATTTT
TRBJ1-1,TRBD1,.,TRBV5-6,CASSFRGDRVWNTEAFF,TGTGCCAGCAGCTTTCGGGGCGACAGGGTGTGGAACACTGAAGCTTTCTTT
TRBJ2-5,.,.,TRBV4-3,CASRPQSGGQETQYF,TGCGCCAGCAGACCGCAAAGTGGGGGGCAAGAGACCCAGTACTTC
TRBJ2-7,.,.,TRBV20-1,CSAKGLLSSYEQYF,TGCAGTGCTAAGGGACTCTTAAGCTCCTACGAGCAGTACTTC
TRBJ2-2,.,many,TRBV11-1,CASSEPRDMPSNTGELFF,TGTGCCAGCAGCGAGCCTAGGGACATGCCCTCGAACACCGGGGAGCTGTTTTTT
TRBJ2-5,.,many,TRBV27,CASSPYFQETQYF,TGTGCCAGCAGTCCTTATTTCCAAGAGACCCAGTACTTC
TRBJ1-5,TRBD1,few,TRBV7-2,CASSRSRGSNQPQHF,TGTGCCAGCAGCCGCAGCAGGGGGAGCAATCAGCCCCAGCATTTT
TRBJ1-5,.,many,TRBV7-8,CASSTGSLYQPQHF,TGTGCCAGCAGCACGGGGAGTTTGTATCAGCCCCAGCATTTT
TRBJ1-1,.,many,TRBV15,CATSRDKGVNTEAFF,TGTGCCACCAGCAGAGATAAGGGGGTTAACACTGAAGCTTTCTTT
TRBJ2-3,TRBD2,many,TRBV29-1,CSVVLAGVGNTQYF,TGCAGCGTCGTCCTAGCGGGAGTGGGGAATACGCAGTATTTT
TRBJ2-7,TRBD1,few,TRBV20-1,CSASRGTGLGEQYF,TGCAGTGCTAGTCGAGGGACAGGGCTCGGCGAGCAGTACTTC
TRBJ2-1,TRBD2,many,TRBV27,CASSFLAGGPFYNEQFF,TGTGCCAGCAGTTTTTTAGCGGGAGGGCCGTTTTACAATGAGCAGTTCTTC
TRBJ2-2,.,many,TRBV3-1,CASSQWDRTTGELFF,TGTGCCAGCAGCCAGTGGGATAGGACCACCGGGGAGCTGTTTTTT